A selection of T cell receptor beta chains follows, all from one sample in a study of identical twins. Using its own MiXCR run on the 5' RACE reads, TCRdb lists one record per CDR3 protein. There are 1.5 million to 2 million distinct CDR3 sequences in the sample; roughly a third occur only once, and roughly 0.3% lies in the top ten. The specimen sequenced was cord blood. The receptors shown here come from a newborn girl in good health. CDR3s include the opening cysteine and the closing phenylalanine or tryptophan. Each record gives: J gene, clone size, D gene, V gene, CDR3 protein, CDR3 DNA. D genes are given only for firm matches. Clone size is not always given. Where it is, it says once, few, many or a class for expanded clones.

>TRBJ2-1|few|-|TRBV2
CASSTRRLEQFF
TGTGCCAGCAGTACCCGCCGCCTCGAGCAGTTCTTC
>TRBJ1-5|few|-|TRBV7-2
CASGARDSNQPQHF
TGTGCCAGCGGAGCCAGGGACAGCAATCAGCCCCAGCATTTT
>TRBJ2-3|few|TRBD2|TRBV20-1
CSASGRAEGTDTQYF
TGCAGTGCTAGCGGGAGGGCCGAAGGCACAGATACGCAGTATTTT
>TRBJ2-7|few|TRBD1|TRBV7-9
CASSSTRDRIYEQYF
TGTGCCAGCAGCTCGACCCGGGACAGGATCTACGAGCAGTACTTC
>TRBJ2-5|many|TRBD1|TRBV11-2
CASSPLHGQGRETQYF
TGTGCCAGCAGCCCTCTTCATGGACAGGGTCGGGAGACCCAGTACTTC
>TRBJ2-3|-|-|TRBV2
CASREGQPGSDTQYF
TGTGCCAGCAGGGAGGGACAACCCGGCTCAGATACGCAGTATTTT
>TRBJ1-2|-|TRBD1|TRBV6-9
CASSYSRDRDGYTF
TGTGCCAGCAGTTATTCTCGGGACAGGGATGGCTACACCTTC
>TRBJ2-4|many|TRBD1|TRBV29-1
CSVSDRAAKNIQYF
TGCAGCGTTTCGGACAGGGCAGCCAAAAACATTCAGTACTTC
>TRBJ2-7|-|-|TRBV20-1
CSAREDGFFYEQYF
TGCAGTGCTAGAGAGGACGGGTTCTTCTACGAGCAGTACTTC
>TRBJ2-7|-|-|TRBV12-5
CASGLGIPYEQYF
TGTGCTAGTGGTCTGGGCATCCCTTACGAGCAGTACTTC
>TRBJ2-1|-|-|TRBV5-1
CASSLGVGSEQFF
TGCGCCAGCAGCTTAGGGGTTGGGAGTGAGCAGTTCTTC
>TRBJ2-3|few|-|TRBV5-1
CASAAGTGYTDTQYF
TGCGCCAGCGCAGCCGGAACAGGGTACACAGATACGCAGTATTTT
>TRBJ2-3|-|TRBD2|TRBV9
CASSVAPGGATDTQYF
TGTGCCAGCAGCGTAGCTCCGGGGGGAGCCACAGATACGCAGTATTTT
>TRBJ2-3|-|-|TRBV10-3
CAISESIHTQYF
TGTGCCATCAGTGAGTCGATTCATACGCAGTATTTT
>TRBJ2-1|-|TRBD2|TRBV24-1
CATSDLGGAGAFNEQFF
TGTGCCACCAGTGATTTAGGAGGAGCGGGAGCCTTTAATGAGCAGTTCTTC
>TRBJ1-4|-|TRBD1|TRBV20-1
CSAPRDSTNEKLFF
TGCAGTGCCCCGAGGGACAGCACGAATGAAAAACTGTTTTTT